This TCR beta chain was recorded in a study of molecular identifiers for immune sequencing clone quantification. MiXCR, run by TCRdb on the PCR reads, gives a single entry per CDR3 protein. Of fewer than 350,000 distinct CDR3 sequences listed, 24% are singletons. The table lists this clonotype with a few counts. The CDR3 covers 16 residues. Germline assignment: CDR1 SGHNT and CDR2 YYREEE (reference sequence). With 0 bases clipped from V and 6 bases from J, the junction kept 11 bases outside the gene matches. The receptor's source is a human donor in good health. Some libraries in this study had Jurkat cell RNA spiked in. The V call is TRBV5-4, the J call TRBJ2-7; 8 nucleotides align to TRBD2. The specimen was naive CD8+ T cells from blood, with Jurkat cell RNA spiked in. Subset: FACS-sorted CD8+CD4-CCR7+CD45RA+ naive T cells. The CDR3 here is CASSLGDHGTRAEQYF. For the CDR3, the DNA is TGTGCCAGCAGCTTGGGGGACCACGGGACTAGGGCCGAGCAGTACTTC. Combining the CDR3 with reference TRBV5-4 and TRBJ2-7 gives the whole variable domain ETGVTQSPTHLIKTRGQQVTLRCSSQSGHNTVSWYQQALGQGPQFIFQYYREEENGRGNFPPRFSGLQFPNYSSELNVNALELDDSALYLCASSLGDHGTRAEQYFGPGTRLTVT.